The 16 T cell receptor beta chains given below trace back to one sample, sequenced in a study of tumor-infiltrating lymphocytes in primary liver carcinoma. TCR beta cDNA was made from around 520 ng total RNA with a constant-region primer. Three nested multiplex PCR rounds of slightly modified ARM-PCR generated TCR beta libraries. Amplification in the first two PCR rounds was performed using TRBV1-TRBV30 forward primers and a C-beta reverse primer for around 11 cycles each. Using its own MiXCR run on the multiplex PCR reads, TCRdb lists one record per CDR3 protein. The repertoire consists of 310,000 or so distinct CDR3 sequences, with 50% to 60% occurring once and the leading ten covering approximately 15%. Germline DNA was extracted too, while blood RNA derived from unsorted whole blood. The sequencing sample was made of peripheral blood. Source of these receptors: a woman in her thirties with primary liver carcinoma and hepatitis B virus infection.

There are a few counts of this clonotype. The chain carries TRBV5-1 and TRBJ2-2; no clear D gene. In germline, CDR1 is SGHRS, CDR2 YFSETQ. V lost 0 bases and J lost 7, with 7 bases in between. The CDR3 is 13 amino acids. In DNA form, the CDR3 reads TGCGCCAGCAGCTTGGGAATCGACGGGGAGCTGTTTTTT. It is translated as CASSLGIDGELFF.

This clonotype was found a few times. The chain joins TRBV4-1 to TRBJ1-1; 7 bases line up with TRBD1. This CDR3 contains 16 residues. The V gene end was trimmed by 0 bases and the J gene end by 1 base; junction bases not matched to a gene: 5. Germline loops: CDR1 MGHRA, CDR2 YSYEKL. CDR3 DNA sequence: TGCGCCAGCAGCCAAGAAGAAACAGGGGCGAACACTGAAGCTTTCTTT. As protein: CASSQEETGANTEAFF.

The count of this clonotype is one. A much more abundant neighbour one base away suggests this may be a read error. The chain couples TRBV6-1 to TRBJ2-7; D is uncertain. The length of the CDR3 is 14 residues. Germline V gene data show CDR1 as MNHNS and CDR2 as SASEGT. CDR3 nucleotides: TGTGCCAGCAAGTGGAATCTGGGCTCCTACGTGCAGTACTTC. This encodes CASKWNLGSYVQYF.

CDR3 region: CAISEGRGTPREQFF. CDR3 nucleotide sequence: TGTGCCATCAGTGAGGGGCGGGGGACTCCACGCGAGCAGTTCTTC. The gene calls are TRBV10-3 and TRBJ2-1, with 7 bases identical to TRBD2. Germline V gene lookup returns CDR1 ENHRY and CDR2 SYGVKD. This CDR3 is 15 amino acids long. V dropped 2 bases and J dropped 10; count of bases not matched to a gene: 11.

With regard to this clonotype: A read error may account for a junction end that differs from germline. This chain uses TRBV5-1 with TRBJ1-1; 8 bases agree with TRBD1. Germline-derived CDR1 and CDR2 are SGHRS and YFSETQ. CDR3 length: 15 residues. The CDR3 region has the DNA TGCGCCAGCAGGTTGGGGACAGGTCAGGGGACTGAAGCTTTCTTT. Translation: CASRLGTGQGTEAFF.

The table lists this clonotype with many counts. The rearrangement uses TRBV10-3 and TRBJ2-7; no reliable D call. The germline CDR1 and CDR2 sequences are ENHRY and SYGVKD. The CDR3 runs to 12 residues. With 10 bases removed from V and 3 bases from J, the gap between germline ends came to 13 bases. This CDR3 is CATRELSYEQYF. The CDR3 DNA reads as TGTGCCACCAGAGAATTAAGCTACGAGCAGTACTTC.

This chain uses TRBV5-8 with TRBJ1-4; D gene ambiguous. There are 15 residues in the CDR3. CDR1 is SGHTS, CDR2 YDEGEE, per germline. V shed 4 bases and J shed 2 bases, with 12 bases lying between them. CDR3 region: CASSPGQLTNEKLFF. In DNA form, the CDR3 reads TGTGCCAGCAGCCCCGGGCAGCTCACTAATGAAAAACTGTTTTTT. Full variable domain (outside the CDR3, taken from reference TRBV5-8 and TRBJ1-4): EAGVTQSPTHLIKTRGQQATLRCSPISGHTSVYWYQQALGLGLQFLLWYDEGEERNRGNFPPRFSGRQFPNYSSELNVNALELEDSALYLCASSPGQLTNEKLFFGSGTQLSVL.

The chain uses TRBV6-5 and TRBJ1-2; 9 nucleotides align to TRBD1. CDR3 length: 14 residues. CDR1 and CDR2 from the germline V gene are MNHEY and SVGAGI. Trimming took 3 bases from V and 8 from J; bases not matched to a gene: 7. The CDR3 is CASSYSGQGSGYTF. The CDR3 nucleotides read TGTGCCAGCAGTTATAGCGGACAGGGGAGCGGCTACACCTTC.

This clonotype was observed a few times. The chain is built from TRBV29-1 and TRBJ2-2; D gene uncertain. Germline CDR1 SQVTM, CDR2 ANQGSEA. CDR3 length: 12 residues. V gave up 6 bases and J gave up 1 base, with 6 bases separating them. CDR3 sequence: CSVSQNTGELFF. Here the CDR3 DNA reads TGCAGCGTCTCACAGAACACCGGGGAGCTGTTTTTT.

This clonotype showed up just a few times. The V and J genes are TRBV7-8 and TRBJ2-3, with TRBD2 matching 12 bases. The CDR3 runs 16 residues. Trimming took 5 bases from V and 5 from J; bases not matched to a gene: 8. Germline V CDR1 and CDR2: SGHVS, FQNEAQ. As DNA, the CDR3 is TGTGCCAGCAGCCATAGGTGGGGACTAGCGGGAGATACGCAGTATTTT. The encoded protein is CASSHRWGLAGDTQYF.

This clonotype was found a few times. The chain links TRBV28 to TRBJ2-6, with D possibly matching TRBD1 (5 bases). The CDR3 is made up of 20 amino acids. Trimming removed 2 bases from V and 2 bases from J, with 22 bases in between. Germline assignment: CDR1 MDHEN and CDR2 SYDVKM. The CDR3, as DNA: TGTGCCAGCAGTTTAGAACCCCCCGACGCAGGGATCCCTGGGGCCAACGTCCTGACTTTC. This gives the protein CASSLEPPDAGIPGANVLTF.

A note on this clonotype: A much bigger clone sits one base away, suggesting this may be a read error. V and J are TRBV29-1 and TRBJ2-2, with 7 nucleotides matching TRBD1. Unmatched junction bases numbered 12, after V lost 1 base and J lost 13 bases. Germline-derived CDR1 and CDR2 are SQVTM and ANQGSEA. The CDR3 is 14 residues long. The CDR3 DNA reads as TGCAGCGTTGAAGCGGGACAGTCCCATCCCCGGCTGTTTTTT. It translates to CSVEAGQSHPRLFF.

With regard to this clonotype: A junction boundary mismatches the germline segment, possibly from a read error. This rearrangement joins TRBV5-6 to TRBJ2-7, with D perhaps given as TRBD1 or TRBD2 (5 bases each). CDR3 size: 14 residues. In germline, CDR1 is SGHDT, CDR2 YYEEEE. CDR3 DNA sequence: TGTGTCAGCAGCTTGGCCGGGACCCATGGCGTGCAGTACTTC. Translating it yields CVSSLAGTHGVQYF.

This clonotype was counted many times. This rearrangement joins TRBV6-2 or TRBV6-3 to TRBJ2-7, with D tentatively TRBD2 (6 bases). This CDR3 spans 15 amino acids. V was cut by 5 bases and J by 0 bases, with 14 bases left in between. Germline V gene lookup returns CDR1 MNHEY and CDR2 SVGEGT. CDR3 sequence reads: CASSPYRDSSYEQYF. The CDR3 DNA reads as TGTGCCAGCAGTCCCTACCGGGACTCCTCCTACGAGCAGTACTTC.

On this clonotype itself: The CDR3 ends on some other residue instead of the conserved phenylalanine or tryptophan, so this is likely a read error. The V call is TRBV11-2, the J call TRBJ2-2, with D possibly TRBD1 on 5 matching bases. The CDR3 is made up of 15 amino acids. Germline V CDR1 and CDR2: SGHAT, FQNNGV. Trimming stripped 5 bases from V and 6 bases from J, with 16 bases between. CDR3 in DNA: TGTGCCAGCAGCCCGGCCAAGGGGCGAGCCGGGGAGCTGTTTTGT. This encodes CASSPAKGRAGELFC.

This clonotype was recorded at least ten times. The DNA of the CDR3 is TGTGCCAGCAGTTACAGGGGGCAAAATGAGCAGTTCTTC. Translation gives CASSYRGQNEQFF. The J gene is TRBJ2-1, the V gene TRBV6-2 or TRBV6-3; 7 nucleotides agree with TRBD1. The CDR3 consists of 13 residues. Per the germline V gene, CDR1 is MNHEY and CDR2 is SVGEGT. V shed 2 bases, J shed 7 bases, and the junction held 2 bases outside the gene matches.